Listed below are T cell receptor beta chains from one sample, sequenced in a study of blood T cell repertoires in COVID-19. Method: immunoSEQ multiplex PCR; TCRdb's copy keeps in-frame clones and lacks some. The sample shows more than 40,000 clones, 88% of them seen only once. The sample was peripheral blood. The receptor source for this set is a man aged 50-60 years with active COVID-19. The CDR3 runs from the conserved cysteine through the conserved F or W. D genes are given only for firm matches. Clone size is stated in some rows and not others, as once, few, many or a class when expanded.

j_call	clone_size	d_call	v_call	cdr3_aa	cdr3_nt
TRBJ2-7	.	TRBD2	TRBV11-2	CASSLVGGVSEQYF	TGTGCCAGCAGCTTAGTGGGGGGGGTATCGGAGCAGTACTTC
TRBJ2-2	.	TRBD1	TRBV27	CASSRQGSTGELFF	TGTGCCAGCAGTAGACAGGGATCTACCGGGGAGCTGTTTTTT
TRBJ2-3	.	.	TRBV4-1	CASSQAFTLDPSPDTQYF	TGCGCCAGCAGCCAGGCCTTTACTCTAGACCCGAGCCCAGATACGCAGTATTTT
TRBJ2-7	.	TRBD1	TRBV11-3	CASSLDLAGGVEQYF	TGTGCCAGCAGCTTAGATCTGGCAGGGGGTGTCGAGCAGTACTTC
TRBJ1-3	once	.	TRBV5-8	CASSFGTLGNTIYF	TGTGCCAGCAGCTTTGGGACTTTGGGAAACACCATATATTTT
TRBJ2-1	.	TRBD2	TRBV25-1	CASSESLLLAGRGNEQFF	TGTGCCAGCAGTGAATCCCTCTTACTAGCGGGAAGGGGCAATGAGCAGTTCTTC
TRBJ1-6	.	TRBD1	TRBV9	CASSDGTGRGSPLHF	TGTGCCAGCAGCGATGGGACAGGGCGAGGCTCACCCCTCCACTTT
TRBJ2-1	.	.	TRBV9	CASSVPGEAFPHEQFF	TGTGCCAGCAGCGTACCTGGAGAAGCGTTTCCCCATGAGCAGTTCTTC
TRBJ2-5	.	TRBD2	TRBV10-3	CAASGGETQYF	TGTGCCGCTAGCGGAGGAGAGACCCAGTACTTC
TRBJ1-2	.	.	TRBV20-1	CSASIQGKGGYTF	TGCAGTGCTAGTATCCAGGGTAAAGGGGGCTACACCTTC
TRBJ2-5	.	.	TRBV5-4	CASGSLQETQYF	TGTGCCAGCGGGAGCCTCCAAGAGACCCAGTACTTC
TRBJ2-1	few	TRBD2	TRBV7-6	CASSLSAGGGFYNEQFF	TGTGCCAGCAGCTTATCAGCGGGGGGAGGCTTTTACAATGAGCAGTTCTTC
TRBJ1-6	few	.	TRBV5-6	CASSVLTDSPLHF	TGTGCCAGCAGCGTGCTAACAGATTCACCCCTCCACTTT
TRBJ2-3	.	TRBD2	TRBV5-4	CASSRGGRDADTQYF	TGTGCCAGCAGTCGTGGCGGGAGAGACGCAGATACGCAGTATTTT
TRBJ1-2	.	.	TRBV7-2	CASSLVAGGGYTF	TGTGCCAGCAGCTTAGTGGCAGGAGGTGGCTACACCTTC
TRBJ2-3	.	TRBD1	TRBV5-4	CASSLGTGQMTDTQYF	TGTGCCAGCAGCTTGGGGACAGGCCAGATGACAGATACGCAGTATTTT
TRBJ2-3	.	TRBD1	TRBV6-5	CASKGGATDTQYF	TGTGCCAGCAAAGGGGGCGCGACAGATACGCAGTATTTT
TRBJ2-1	.	TRBD2	TRBV5-1	CASSLTSGGYEQFF	TGCGCCAGCAGCTTGACTAGCGGAGGATATGAGCAGTTCTTC
TRBJ1-5	.	TRBD1	TRBV4-2	CASSQEDRGGQPQHF	TGTGCCAGCAGCCAAGAAGACAGGGGCGGTCAGCCCCAGCATTTT
TRBJ2-1	.	.	TRBV7-2	CASSFPGYNEQFF	TGTGCCAGCAGCTTCCCGGGGTACAATGAGCAGTTCTTC